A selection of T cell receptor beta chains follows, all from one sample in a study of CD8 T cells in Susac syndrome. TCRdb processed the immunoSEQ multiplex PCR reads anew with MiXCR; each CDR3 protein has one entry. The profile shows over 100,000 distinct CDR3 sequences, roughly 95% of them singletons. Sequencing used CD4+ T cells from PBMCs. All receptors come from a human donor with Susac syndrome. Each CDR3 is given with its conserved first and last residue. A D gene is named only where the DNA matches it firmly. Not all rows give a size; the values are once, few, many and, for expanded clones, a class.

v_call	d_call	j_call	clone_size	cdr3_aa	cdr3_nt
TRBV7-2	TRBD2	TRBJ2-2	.	CASRETSSAGELFF	TGTGCCAGCAGAGAGACTAGCTCGGCCGGGGAGCTGTTTTTT
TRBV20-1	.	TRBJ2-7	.	CSARPLDGPYEQYF	TGCAGTGCTAGGCCCCTGGACGGCCCCTACGAGCAGTACTTC
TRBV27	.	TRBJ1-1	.	CASSLYTVGGTEAFF	TGTGCCAGCAGTTTATACACTGTGGGGGGAACTGAAGCTTTCTTT
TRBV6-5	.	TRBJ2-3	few	CASSYFGNTDTQYF	TGTGCCAGCAGTTATTTCGGAAACACAGATACGCAGTATTTT
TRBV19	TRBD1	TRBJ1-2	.	CASHVPGGQSDGYTF	TGTGCCAGCCATGTTCCAGGGGGCCAATCCGATGGCTACACCTTC
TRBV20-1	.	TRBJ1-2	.	CSAPGDYGYTF	TGCAGCGCCCCGGGGGACTATGGCTACACCTTC
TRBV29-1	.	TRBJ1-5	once	CSVQIMGSESNQPQHF	TGCAGCGTTCAGATTATGGGGAGTGAGAGCAATCAGCCCCAGCATTTT
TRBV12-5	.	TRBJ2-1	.	CASGSGAYSYNEQFF	TGTGCTAGTGGTTCGGGGGCGTATTCCTACAATGAGCAGTTCTTC
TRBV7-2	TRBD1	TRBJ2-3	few	CASRGQGTDTQYF	TGTGCCAGCAGGGGACAGGGGACAGATACGCAGTATTTT
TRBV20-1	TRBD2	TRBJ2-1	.	CSARAPGLGTSSYNEQFF	TGCAGTGCTAGAGCTCCGGGACTAGGAACTAGCTCCTACAATGAGCAGTTCTTC
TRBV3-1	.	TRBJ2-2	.	CASRDSRLTTNTGELFF	TGTGCCAGCAGAGACTCCAGACTTACTACGAACACCGGGGAGCTGTTTTTT
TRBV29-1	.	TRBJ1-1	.	CSVHLQVPFAEAFF	TGCAGCGTCCATTTACAGGTTCCTTTCGCTGAAGCTTTCTTT
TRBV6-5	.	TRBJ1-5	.	CASSYTATQPQHF	TGTGCCAGCAGTTACACGGCCACGCAGCCCCAGCATTTT
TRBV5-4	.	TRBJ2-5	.	CASSLGAVQETQYF	TGTGCCAGCAGCTTGGGAGCGGTCCAAGAGACCCAGTACTTC
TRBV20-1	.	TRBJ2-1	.	CSAKNYNEQFF	TGCAGTGCCAAAAATTACAATGAGCAGTTCTTC
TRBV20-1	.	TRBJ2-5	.	CSARDKIQETQYF	TGCAGTGCTCGGGACAAGATCCAAGAGACCCAGTACTTC
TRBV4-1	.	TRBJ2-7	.	CASSQVQAVSYEQYF	TGCGCCAGCAGCCAAGTTCAGGCGGTATCCTACGAGCAGTACTTC
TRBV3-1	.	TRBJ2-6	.	CASSHRQGANVLTF	TGTGCCAGCAGCCACCGACAGGGGGCCAACGTCCTGACTTTC
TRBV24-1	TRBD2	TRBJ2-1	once	CATSDGASGRDEQFF	TGTGCCACCAGTGATGGGGCTAGCGGGAGGGATGAGCAGTTCTTC
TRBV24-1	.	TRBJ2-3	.	CATSPAGTDTQYF	TGTGCCACCAGTCCCGCAGGAACAGATACGCAGTATTTT
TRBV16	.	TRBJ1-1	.	CASSQSSGGGAFF	TGTGCCAGCAGCCAGTCAAGTGGGGGAGGGGCTTTCTTT
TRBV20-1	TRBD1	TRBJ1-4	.	CSARQGADEKLFF	TGCAGTGCTAGACAGGGGGCTGATGAAAAACTGTTTTTT
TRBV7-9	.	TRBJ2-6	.	CASSLGAGYPSGANVLTF	TGTGCCAGCAGCTTAGGGGCAGGCTACCCCTCTGGGGCCAACGTCCTGACTTTC
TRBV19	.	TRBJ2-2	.	CASSIELVLVGGGELFF	TGTGCCAGTAGTATAGAACTAGTCCTAGTCGGGGGCGGGGAGCTGTTTTTT
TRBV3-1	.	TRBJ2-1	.	CASSQTRGRGYNEQFF	TGTGCCAGCAGCCAGACCAGGGGCCGGGGGTACAATGAGCAGTTCTTC
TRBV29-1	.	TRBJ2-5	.	CSVEVHSLPQETQYF	TGCAGCGTTGAAGTTCATTCTTTACCCCAAGAGACCCAGTACTTC
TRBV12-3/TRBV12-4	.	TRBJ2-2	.	CASSLRQGDTGELFF	TGTGCCAGCAGTTTGAGGCAGGGAGACACCGGGGAGCTGTTTTTT
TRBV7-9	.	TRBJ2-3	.	CASSGGTSPADTQYF	TGTGCCAGCAGCGGAGGGACTTCCCCCGCAGATACGCAGTATTTT